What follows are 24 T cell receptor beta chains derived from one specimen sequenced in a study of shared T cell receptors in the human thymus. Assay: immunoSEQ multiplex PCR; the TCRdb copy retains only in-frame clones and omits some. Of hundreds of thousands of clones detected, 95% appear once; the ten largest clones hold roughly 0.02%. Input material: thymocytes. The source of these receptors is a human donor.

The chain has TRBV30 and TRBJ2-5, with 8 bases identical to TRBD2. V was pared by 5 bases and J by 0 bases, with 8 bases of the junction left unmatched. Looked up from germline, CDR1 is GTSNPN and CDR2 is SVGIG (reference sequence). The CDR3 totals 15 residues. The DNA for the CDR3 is TGTGCCTGGGATAAATATAGCGGGAACCAAGAGACCCAGTACTTC. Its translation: CAWDKYSGNQETQYF.

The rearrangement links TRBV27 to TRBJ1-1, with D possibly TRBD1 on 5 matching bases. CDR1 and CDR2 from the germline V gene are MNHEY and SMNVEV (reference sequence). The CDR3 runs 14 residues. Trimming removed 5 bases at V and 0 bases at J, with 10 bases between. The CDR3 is CASSHDRVNTEAFF. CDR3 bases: TGTGCCAGCAGTCATGACAGAGTGAACACTGAAGCTTTCTTT.

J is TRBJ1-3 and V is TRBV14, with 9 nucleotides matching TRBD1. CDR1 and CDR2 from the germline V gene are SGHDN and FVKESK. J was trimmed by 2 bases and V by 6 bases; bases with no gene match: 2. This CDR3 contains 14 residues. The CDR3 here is CASRQGAAGNTIYF. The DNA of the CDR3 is TGTGCCAGCAGACAGGGGGCCGCTGGAAACACCATATATTTT.

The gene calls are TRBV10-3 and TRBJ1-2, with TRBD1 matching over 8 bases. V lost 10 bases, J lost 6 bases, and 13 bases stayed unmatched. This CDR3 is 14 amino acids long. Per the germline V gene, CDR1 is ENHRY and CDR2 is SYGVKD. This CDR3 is CATPAGTGKNGYTF. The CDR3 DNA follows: TGTGCCACCCCGGCGGGGACAGGAAAAAATGGCTACACCTTC.

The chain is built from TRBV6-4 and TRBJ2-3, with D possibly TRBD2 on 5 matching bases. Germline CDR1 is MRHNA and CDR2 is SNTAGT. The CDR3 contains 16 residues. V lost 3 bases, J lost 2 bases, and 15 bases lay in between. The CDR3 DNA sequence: TGTGCCAGCAGTGAAGGCGCTAGCTCTCCCACAGATACGCAGTATTTT. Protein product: CASSEGASSPTDTQYF.

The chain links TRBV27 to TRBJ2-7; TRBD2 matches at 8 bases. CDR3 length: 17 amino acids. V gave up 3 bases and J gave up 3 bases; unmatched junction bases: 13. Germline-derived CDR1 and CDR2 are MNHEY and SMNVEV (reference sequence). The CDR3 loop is CASSLLNRAGGDYEQYF. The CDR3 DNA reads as TGTGCCAGCAGTTTGTTAAATCGTGCGGGAGGAGACTACGAGCAGTACTTC.

This CDR3 reads CAWKEASGGPYEQYF. The CDR3 DNA follows: TGTGCCTGGAAAGAGGCTAGCGGGGGCCCCTACGAGCAGTACTTC. The gene calls are TRBV30 and TRBJ2-7, with TRBD2 identical over 10 bases. Per the germline V gene, CDR1 is GTSNPN and CDR2 is SVGIG (reference sequence). The length of the CDR3 is 15 residues. The J segment lost 2 bases and the V segment lost 4 bases, leaving 8 bases of the junction unmatched.

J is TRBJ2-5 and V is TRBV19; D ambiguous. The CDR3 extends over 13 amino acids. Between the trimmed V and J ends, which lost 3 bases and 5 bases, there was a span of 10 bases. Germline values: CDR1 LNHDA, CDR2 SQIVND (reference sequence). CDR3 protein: CASSITDFETQYF. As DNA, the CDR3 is TGTGCCAGTAGTATTACGGATTTTGAGACCCAGTACTTC.

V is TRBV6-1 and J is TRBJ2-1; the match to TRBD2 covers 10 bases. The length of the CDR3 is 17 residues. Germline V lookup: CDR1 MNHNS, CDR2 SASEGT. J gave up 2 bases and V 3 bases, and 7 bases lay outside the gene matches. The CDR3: CASSDWGLAGAYNEQFF. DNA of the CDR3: TGTGCCAGCAGTGACTGGGGGCTAGCGGGAGCCTACAATGAGCAGTTCTTC.

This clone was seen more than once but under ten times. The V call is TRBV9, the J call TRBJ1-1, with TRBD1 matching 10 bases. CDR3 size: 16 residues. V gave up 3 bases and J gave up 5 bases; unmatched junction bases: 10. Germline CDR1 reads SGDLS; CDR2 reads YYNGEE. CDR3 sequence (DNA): TGTGCCAGCAGCGGCAACTGGGACAGGGGAAGAACTGAAGCTTTCTTT. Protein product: CASSGNWDRGRTEAFF.

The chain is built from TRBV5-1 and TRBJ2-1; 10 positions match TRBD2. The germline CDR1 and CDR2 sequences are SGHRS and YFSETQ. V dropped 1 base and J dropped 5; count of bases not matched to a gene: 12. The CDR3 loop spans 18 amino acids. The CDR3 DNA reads TGCGCCAGCAGCTTGTTGGCCCCAGGACTAGCGGAACACAATGAGCAGTTCTTC. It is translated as CASSLLAPGLAEHNEQFF.

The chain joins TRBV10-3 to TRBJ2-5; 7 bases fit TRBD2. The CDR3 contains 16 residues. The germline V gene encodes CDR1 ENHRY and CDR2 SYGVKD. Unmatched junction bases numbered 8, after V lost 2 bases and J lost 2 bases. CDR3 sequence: CAISETGGTGQETQYF. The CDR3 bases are TGTGCCATCAGTGAGACGGGAGGTACGGGACAAGAGACCCAGTACTTC.

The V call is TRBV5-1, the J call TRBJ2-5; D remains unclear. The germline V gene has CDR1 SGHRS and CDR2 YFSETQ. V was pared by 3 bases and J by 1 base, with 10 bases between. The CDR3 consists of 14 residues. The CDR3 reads CASSWTQVQETQYF. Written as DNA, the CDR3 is TGCGCCAGCAGCTGGACCCAGGTCCAAGAGACCCAGTACTTC.

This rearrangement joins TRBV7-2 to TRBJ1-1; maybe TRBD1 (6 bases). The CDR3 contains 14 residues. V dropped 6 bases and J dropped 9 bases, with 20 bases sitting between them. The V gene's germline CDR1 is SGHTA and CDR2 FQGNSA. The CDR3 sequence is CASRRGEGGVQAFF. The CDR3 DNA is TGTGCCAGCAGGAGAGGGGAAGGGGGTGTCCAAGCTTTCTTT. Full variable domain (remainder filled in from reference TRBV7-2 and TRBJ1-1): GAGVSQSPSNKVTEKGKDVELRCDPISGHTALYWYRQSLGQGLEFLIYFQGNSAPDKSGLPSDRFSAERTGGSVSTLTIQRTQQEDSAVYLCASRRGEGGVQAFFGQGTRLTVV.

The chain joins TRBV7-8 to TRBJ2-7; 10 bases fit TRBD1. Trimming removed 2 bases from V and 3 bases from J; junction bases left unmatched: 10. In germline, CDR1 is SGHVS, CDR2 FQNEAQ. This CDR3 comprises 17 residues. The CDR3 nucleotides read TGTGCCAGCAGCTTACCAGGTTCGACAGGGGGCTTCTACGAGCAGTACTTC. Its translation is CASSLPGSTGGFYEQYF.

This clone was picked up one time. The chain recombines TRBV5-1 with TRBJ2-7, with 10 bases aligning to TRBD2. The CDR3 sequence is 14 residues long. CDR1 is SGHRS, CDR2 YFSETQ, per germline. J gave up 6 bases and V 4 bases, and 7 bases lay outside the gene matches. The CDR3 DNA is TGCGCCAGCAGCCCCGGGACTAGCGAATGCGAGCAGTACTTC. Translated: CASSPGTSECEQYF.

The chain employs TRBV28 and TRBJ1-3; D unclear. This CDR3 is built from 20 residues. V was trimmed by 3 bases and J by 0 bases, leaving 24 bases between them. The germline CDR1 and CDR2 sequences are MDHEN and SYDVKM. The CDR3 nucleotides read TGTGCCAGCAGTTTTTACAGCCTGTCACCTGGTAAATCCTCTGGAAACACCATATATTTT. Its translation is CASSFYSLSPGKSSGNTIYF.

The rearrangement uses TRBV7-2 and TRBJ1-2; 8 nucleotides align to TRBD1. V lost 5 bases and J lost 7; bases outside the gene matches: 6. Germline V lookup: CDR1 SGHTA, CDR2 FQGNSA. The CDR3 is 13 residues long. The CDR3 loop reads CASSPTGAGGYTF. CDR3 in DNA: TGTGCCAGCAGCCCGACAGGGGCCGGTGGCTACACCTTC.

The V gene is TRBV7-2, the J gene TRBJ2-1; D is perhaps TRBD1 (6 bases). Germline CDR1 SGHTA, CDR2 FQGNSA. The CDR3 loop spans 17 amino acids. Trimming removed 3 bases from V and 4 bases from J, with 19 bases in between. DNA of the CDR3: TGTGCCAGCAGCTTCGGGATTGACAGGTTCGGGTACAATGAGCAGTTCTTC. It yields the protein CASSFGIDRFGYNEQFF.

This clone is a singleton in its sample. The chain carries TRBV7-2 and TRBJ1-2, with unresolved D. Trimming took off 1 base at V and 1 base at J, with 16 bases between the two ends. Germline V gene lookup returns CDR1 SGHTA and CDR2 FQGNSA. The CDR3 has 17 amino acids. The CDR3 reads CASSLDVVRRLNYGYTF. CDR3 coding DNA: TGTGCCAGCAGCTTAGATGTGGTCCGACGTCTTAACTATGGCTACACCTTC.

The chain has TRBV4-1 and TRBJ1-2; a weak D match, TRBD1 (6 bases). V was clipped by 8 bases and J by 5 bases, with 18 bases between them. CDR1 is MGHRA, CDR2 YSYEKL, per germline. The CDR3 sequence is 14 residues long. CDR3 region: CASRPANRVYGYTF. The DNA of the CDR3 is TGCGCCAGCCGACCCGCAAACAGGGTTTATGGCTACACCTTC.

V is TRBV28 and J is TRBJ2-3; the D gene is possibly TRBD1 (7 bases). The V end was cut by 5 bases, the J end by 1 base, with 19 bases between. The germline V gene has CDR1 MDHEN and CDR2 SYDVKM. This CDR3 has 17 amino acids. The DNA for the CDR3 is TGTGCCAGCAGTAGGGGACAGATCCAGCGGGGCACAGATACGCAGTATTTT. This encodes CASSRGQIQRGTDTQYF.

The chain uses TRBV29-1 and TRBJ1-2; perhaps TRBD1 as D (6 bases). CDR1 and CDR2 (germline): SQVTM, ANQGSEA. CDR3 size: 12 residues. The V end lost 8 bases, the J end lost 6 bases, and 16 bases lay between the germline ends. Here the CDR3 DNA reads TGCAGCATCATAAAGGGGGTGGATGGCTACACCTTC. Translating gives CSIIKGVDGYTF.

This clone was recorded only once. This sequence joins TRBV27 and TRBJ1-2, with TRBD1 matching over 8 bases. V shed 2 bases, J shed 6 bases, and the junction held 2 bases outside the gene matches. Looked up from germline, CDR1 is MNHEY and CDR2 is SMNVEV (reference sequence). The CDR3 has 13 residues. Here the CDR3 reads CASSLDRGDGYTF. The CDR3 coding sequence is TGTGCCAGCAGTTTAGACAGGGGTGATGGCTACACCTTC.